This T cell receptor beta chain was captured in a study of shared clonotypes between healthy human individuals. Study-level background: Sampling drew on donors who were two women and three men aged 18 to 49.

The assay was immunoSEQ multiplex PCR, and TCRdb's table has in-frame clones only and misses some. The data contain approximately 1.5 million clones, 95% to 99% of them seen just once; the ten biggest clones take up about 0.45%. Trimming removed 3 bases at V and 9 bases at J, with 16 bases between. The CDR3 has 14 amino acids. Per the germline V gene, CDR1 is SGHRS and CDR2 is YFSETQ. This chain uses TRBV5-1 with TRBJ2-1, with a weak D call TRBD2 (6 bases). Sequencing input: naive CD4+ T cells sorted from blood. The subset was: CD45RA+ positively selected. The clonotype comes from a man aged 30-40 years in good health. The CDR3: CASSSTLAGSEQFF. CDR3 nucleotide sequence: TGCGCCAGCAGCTCCACCCTAGCCGGGAGTGAGCAGTTCTTC.